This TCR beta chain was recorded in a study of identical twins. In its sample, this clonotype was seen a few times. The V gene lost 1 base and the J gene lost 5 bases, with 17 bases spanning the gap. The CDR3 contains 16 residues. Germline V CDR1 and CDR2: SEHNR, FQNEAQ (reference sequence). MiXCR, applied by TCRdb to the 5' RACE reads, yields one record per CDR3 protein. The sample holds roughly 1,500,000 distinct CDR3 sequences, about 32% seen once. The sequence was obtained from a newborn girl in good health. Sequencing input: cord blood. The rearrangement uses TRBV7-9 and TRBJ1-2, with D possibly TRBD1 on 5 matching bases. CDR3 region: CASSLVGQLDIYGYTF. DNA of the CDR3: TGTGCCAGCAGCTTAGTTGGACAACTAGATATTTATGGCTACACCTTC. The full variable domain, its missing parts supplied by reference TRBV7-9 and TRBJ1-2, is DTGVSQNPRHKITKRGQNVTFRCDPISEHNRLYWYRQTLGQGPEFLTYFQNEAQLEKSRLLSDRFSAERPKGSFSTLEIQRTEQGDSAMYLCASSLVGQLDIYGYTFGSGTRLTVV.